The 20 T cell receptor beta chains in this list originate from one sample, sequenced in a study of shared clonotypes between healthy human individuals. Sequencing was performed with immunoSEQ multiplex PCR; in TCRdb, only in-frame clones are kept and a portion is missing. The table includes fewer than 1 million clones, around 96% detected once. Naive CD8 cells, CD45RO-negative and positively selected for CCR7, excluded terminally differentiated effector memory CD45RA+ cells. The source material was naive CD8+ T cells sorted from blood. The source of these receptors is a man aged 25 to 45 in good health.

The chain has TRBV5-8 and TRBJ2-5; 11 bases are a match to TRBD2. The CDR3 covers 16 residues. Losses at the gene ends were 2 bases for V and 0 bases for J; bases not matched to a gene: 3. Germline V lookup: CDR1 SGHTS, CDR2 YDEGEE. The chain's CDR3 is CASSFGTSGYQETQYF. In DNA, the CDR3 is TGTGCCAGCAGCTTCGGGACTAGCGGTTACCAAGAGACCCAGTACTTC.

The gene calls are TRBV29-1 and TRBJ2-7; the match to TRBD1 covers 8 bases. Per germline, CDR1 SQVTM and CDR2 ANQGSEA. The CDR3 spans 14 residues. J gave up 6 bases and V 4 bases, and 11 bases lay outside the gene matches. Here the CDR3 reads CSVVRQGSFFEQYF. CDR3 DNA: TGCAGCGTTGTTAGACAGGGGTCTTTCTTCGAGCAGTACTTC.

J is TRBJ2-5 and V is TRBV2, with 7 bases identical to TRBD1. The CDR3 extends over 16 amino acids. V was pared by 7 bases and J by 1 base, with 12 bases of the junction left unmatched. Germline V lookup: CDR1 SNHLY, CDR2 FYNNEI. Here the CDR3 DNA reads TGTGCCAGCACGCCCCCGGGACAGAAGTCCCAAGAGACCCAGTACTTC. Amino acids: CASTPPGQKSQETQYF.

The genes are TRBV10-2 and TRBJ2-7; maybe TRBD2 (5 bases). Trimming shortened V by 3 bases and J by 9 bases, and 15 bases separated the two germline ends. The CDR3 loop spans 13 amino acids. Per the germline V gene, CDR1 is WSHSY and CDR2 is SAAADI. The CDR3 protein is CASSELSSDWQYF. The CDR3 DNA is TGCGCCAGCAGTGAACTCAGTAGCGATTGGCAGTACTTC.

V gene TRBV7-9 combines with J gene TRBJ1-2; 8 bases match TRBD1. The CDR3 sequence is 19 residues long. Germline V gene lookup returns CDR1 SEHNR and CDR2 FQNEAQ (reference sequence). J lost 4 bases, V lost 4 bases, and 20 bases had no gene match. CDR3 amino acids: CASSSYRGTGAYSGYGYTF. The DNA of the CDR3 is TGTGCCAGCAGCTCTTATCGGGGGACAGGTGCTTATTCGGGCTATGGCTACACCTTC.

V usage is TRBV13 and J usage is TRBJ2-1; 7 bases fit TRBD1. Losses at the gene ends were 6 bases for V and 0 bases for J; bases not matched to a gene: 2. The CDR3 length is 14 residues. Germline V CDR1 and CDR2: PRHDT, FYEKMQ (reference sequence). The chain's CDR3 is CASRGGSSYNEQFF. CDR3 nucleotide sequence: TGTGCCAGCAGAGGGGGCAGCTCCTACAATGAGCAGTTCTTC.

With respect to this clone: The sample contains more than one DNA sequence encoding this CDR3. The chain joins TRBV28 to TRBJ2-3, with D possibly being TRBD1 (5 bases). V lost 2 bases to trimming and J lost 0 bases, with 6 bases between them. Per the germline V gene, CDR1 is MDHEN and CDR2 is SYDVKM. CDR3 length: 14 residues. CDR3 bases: TGTGCCAGCAGTTTAAGACAGAGCACAGATACGCAGTATTTT. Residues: CASSLRQSTDTQYF. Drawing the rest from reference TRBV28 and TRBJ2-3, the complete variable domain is DVKVTQSSRYLVKRTGEKVFLECVQDMDHENMFWYRQDPGLGLRLIYFSYDVKMKEKGDIPEGYSVSREKKERFSLILESASTNQTSMYLCASSLRQSTDTQYFGPGTRLTVL.

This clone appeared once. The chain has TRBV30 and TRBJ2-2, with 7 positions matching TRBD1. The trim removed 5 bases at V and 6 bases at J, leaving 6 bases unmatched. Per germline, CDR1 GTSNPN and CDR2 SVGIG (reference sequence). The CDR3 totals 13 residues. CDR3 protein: CAWHTGAPGELFF. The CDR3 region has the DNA TGTGCCTGGCATACAGGGGCCCCCGGGGAGCTGTTTTTT.

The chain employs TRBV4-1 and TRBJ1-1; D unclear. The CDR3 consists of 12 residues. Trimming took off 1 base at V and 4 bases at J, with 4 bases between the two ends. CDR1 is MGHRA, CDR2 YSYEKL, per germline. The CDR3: CASSQAATEAFF. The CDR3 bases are TGCGCCAGCAGCCAAGCCGCCACTGAAGCTTTCTTT.

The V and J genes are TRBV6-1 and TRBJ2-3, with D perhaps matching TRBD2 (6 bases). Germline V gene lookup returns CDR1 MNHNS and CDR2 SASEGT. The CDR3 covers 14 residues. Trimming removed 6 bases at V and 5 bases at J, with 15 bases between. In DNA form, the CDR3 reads TGTGCCAGCAGGGATAGCGGTGGAAGAGATACGCAGTATTTT. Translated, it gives CASRDSGGRDTQYF.

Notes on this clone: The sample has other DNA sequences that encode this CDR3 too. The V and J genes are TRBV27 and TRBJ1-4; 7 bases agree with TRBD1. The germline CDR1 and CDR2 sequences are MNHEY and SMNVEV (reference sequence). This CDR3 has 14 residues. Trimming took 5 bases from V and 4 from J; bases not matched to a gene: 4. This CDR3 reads CASSPGTVNEKLFF. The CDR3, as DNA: TGTGCCAGCAGTCCCGGGACAGTTAATGAAAAACTGTTTTTT.

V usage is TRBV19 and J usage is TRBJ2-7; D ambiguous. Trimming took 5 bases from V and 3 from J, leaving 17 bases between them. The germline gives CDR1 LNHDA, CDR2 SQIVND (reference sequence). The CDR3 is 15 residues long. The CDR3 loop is CASSVTRSGSYEQYF. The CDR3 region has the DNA TGTGCCAGTAGTGTGACAAGGTCAGGAAGCTACGAGCAGTACTTC.

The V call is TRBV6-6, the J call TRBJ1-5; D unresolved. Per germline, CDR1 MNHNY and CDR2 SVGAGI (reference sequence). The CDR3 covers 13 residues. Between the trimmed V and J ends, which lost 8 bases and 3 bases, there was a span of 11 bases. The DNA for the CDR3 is TGTGCCAGCGGTTTCAGCCTCAATCAGCCCCAGCATTTT. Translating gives CASGFSLNQPQHF.

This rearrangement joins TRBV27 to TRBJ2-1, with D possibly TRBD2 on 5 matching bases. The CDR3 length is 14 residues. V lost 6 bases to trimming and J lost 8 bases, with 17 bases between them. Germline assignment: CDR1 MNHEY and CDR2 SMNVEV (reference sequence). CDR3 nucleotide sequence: TGTGCCAGCAGCGTCGGACTTCTCGGCGATGAGCAGTTCTTC. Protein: CASSVGLLGDEQFF.

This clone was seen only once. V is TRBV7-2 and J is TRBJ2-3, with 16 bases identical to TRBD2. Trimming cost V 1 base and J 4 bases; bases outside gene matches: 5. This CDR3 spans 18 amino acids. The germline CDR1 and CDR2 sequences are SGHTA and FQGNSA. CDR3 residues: CASSLGGTSGRAADTQYF. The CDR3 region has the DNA TGTGCCAGCAGCTTAGGAGGGACTAGCGGGAGGGCCGCAGATACGCAGTATTTT.

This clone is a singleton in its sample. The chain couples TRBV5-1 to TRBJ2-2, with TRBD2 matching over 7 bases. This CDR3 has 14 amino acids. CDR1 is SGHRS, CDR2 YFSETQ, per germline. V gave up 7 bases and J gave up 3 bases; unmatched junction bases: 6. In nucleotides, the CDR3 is TGCGCCAGCCGATGGCTAGCGGACACCGGGGAGCTGTTTTTT. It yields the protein CASRWLADTGELFF. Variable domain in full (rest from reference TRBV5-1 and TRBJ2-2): KAGVTQTPRYLIKTRGQQVTLSCSPISGHRSVSWYQQTPGQGLQFLFEYFSETQRNKGNFPGRFSGRQFSNSRSEMNVSTLELGDSALYLCASRWLADTGELFFGEGSRLTVL.

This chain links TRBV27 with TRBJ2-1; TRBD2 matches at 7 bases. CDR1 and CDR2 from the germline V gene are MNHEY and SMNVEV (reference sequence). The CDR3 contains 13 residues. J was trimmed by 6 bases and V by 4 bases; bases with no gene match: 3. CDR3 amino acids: CASSSLAVNEQFF. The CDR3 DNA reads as TGTGCCAGCAGTTCCCTAGCGGTCAATGAGCAGTTCTTC.

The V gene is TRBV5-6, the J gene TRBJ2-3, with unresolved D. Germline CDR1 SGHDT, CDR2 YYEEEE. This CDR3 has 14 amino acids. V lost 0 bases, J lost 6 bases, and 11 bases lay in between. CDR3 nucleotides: TGTGCCAGCAGCTTGGTAGGCCGAGCTGATACGCAGTATTTT. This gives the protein CASSLVGRADTQYF.

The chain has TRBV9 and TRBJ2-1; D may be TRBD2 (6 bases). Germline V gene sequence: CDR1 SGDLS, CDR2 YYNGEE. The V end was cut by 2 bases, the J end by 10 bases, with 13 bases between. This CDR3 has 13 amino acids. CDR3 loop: CASSVGDSREQFF. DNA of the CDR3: TGTGCCAGCAGCGTTGGGGACTCAAGGGAGCAGTTCTTC.

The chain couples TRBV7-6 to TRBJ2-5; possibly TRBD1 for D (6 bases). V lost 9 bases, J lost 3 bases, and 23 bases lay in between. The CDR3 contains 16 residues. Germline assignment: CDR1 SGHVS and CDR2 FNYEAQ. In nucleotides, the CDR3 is TGTGCCAGTCGGCTGGGGGCCCTTTTATCTGAAGAGACCCAGTACTTC. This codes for CASRLGALLSEETQYF.